The clone carrying this T cell receptor beta chain was counted ten times or more. Its antigen is currently unknown. Unique molecular identifiers were incorporated into the prepared TCRbeta library. One entry per CDR3 protein results from TCRdb running MiXCR on the PCR reads. The sample includes 550,000 to 600,000 distinct CDR3 sequences, roughly 23% of them seen just once. The data were obtained in a study of T-cell reconstitution after alpha-beta-depleted transplantation in children. General study findings and limits: The main origin of T-cell counts and diversity one year after transplant was newly produced T cells. Diversity of TCRbeta at day 60 was high in some patients, arising from surviving recipient T cells and thymic progenitors. Several hundred rapidly expanded clones from non-depleted graft cells reportedly supplied alpha-beta T cells about two months post-transplant.

The V gene's germline CDR1 is KGHSH and CDR2 LQKENI. Trimming removed 1 base at V and 6 bases at J, with 20 bases between. There are 17 residues in the CDR3. This chain links TRBV18 with TRBJ2-3; D is uncertain. The TCR originated in a boy under three years old who had a stem cell transplant for acute myeloid leukemia, so the T cells may come from the graft donor. Source: PBMCs, mostly from graft donor cells, taken 360 days after TCRalphabeta/CD19-depleted stem cell transplant. CDR3 DNA: TGTGCCAGCTCACCACAGGAAGTCCATGGGCCTTTTGATACGCAGTATTTT. Translating gives CASSPQEVHGPFDTQYF.